This T cell receptor beta chain emerged from a study of T cells in Graves' hyperthyroidism and ophthalmopathy. Investigators excluded patients with uncontrolled infection, other autoimmune disease, pregnancy or lactation. A 10 ml volume of fresh peripheral blood provided the PBMCs. This clonotype came up a few times. The junction differs from germline at one of its ends, possibly a read error. Template material for amplifying TCR beta CDR3 regions consisted of RNA transcripts. First-round RT-PCR with HTBI primers amplified the TCR CDR3 region. A single record per CDR3 protein comes from TCRdb applying MiXCR to the multiplex PCR reads. The table shows 130,000 or so distinct CDR3 sequences, with less than 25% occurring only once. Sequenced material: blood. The receptor was derived from a woman between 45 and 65 years old with Graves' hyperthyroidism that later progressed to Graves' ophthalmopathy.

The CDR3 loop reads CASSHPNRGHGEQFF. In DNA form, the CDR3 reads TGTGCCAGTAGCCACCCCAACAGGGGGCACGGTGAGCAGTTCTTC. The gene calls are TRBV3-1 and TRBJ2-1; 9 positions match TRBD1. The CDR3 length is 15 residues. Germline CDR1 is LGHDT and CDR2 is YNNKEL (reference sequence).